This T cell receptor beta chain stems from a study of blood T cell repertoires in COVID-19. Study background: In each case, the material was cDNA or gDNA derived from T cells, B-cell-depleted T cells, or PBMCs.

This CDR3 is 14 amino acids long. Germline values: CDR1 MNHEY, CDR2 SMNVEV (reference sequence). V was trimmed by 3 bases and J by 0 bases, leaving 9 bases between them. Two negative PCRs, clearance, or symptom resolution had been documented for recovered Cohort 3 donors. Authors' analysis steps: Amplification with reference gene primers provided the estimates of nucleated cell counts. Using immunoSEQ multiplex PCR, the repertoire was profiled, and TCRdb retains in-frame clones only, with some absent. V, J and clone size were drawn from that table, and D and trimming were deduced from the DNA. The sample lists under 300,000 clones, 85% to 90% seen once, with 8.8% in the top ten.

The V gene is TRBV27, the J gene TRBJ2-7; weak D call: TRBD1 (5 bases). Sequencing was performed on PBMCs or T cells enriched from blood (not recorded which). The source is a man in his forties or fifties who had recovered from COVID-19. Here the CDR3 reads CASSFRQRSYEQYF. The CDR3 DNA is TGTGCCAGCAGTTTTCGACAGCGCTCCTACGAGCAGTACTTC.